The text below deals with one T cell receptor (beta chain). Other DNA sequences in this sample translate to the same CDR3. The germline V gene encodes CDR1 GTSNPN and CDR2 SVGIG (reference sequence). V shed 0 bases and J shed 4 bases, with 7 bases lying between them. CDR3 length: 12 residues. Seattle-derived patients entered the study during active infection and were followed longitudinally. This specimen belongs to a study of blood T cell repertoires in COVID-19. Study at large: Acute-phase and convalescent COVID-19 samples originated in the United States, Italy and Spain.

Only in-frame clones appear in the TCRdb table, and some are missing; sequencing was by immunoSEQ multiplex PCR. The sample has about 400,000 clones; roughly 90% are singletons. V gene TRBV30 combines with J gene TRBJ2-7, with TRBD1 as a possible D gene (6 bases). The TCR comes from a woman aged 55-69 years with COVID-19, enrolled during active disease. Sequencing used peripheral blood. The CDR3 is CAWSVQGYEQYF. The DNA for the CDR3 is TGTGCCTGGAGTGTGCAGGGGTACGAGCAGTACTTC.